The source of this T cell receptor beta chain is a study of cytomegalovirus exposure and HLA in healthy donors. Points from the study as a whole: Later on, a genetic analysis was performed. It linked a missense variant in DCLRE1C with V- and J-gene trimming of TCR beta.

PCR amplification relied on 60 Vbeta primers (plus 13 Jbeta primers). Method: immunoSEQ multiplex PCR; TCRdb's copy keeps in-frame clones and lacks some. The sample spans tens of thousands of clones; the ten largest clones claim approximately 1.6%. With regard to this clone: Its cognate antigen is unknown.

Germline assignment: CDR1 SGDLS and CDR2 YYNGEE. CDR3 length: 12 amino acids. V was shortened by 0 bases and J by 9 bases, with 9 bases between the two germline ends. Sequenced material: PBMCs. This rearrangement joins TRBV9 to TRBJ2-5, with D perhaps matching TRBD2 (5 bases). This TCR came from a woman aged 25 to 39 in good health and CMV-seronegative. The CDR3 here is CASSVVDGAQYF. The CDR3 DNA follows: TGTGCCAGCAGCGTAGTGGACGGGGCCCAGTACTTC. Supplemented by reference TRBV9 and TRBJ2-5, the full variable domain reads DSGVTQTPKHLITATGQRVTLRCSPRSGDLSVYWYQQSLDQGLQFLIQYYNGEERAKGNILERFSAQQFPDLHSELNLSSLELGDSALYFCASSVVDGAQYFGPGTRLLVL.